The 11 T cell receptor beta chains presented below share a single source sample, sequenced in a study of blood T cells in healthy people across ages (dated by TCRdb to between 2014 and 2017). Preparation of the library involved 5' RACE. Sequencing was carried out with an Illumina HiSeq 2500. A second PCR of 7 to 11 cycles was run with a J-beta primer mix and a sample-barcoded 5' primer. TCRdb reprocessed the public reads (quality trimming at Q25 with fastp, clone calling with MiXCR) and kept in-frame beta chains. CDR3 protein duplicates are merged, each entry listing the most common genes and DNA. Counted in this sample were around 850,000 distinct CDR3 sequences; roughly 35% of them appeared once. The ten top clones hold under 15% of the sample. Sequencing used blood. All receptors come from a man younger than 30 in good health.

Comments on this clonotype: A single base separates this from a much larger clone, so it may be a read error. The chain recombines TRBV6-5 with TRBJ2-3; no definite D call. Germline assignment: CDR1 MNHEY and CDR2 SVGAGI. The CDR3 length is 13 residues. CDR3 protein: CAGSYGPRDTQYF. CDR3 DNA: TGTGCCGGCAGTTACGGACCCCGAGATACGCAGTATTTT.

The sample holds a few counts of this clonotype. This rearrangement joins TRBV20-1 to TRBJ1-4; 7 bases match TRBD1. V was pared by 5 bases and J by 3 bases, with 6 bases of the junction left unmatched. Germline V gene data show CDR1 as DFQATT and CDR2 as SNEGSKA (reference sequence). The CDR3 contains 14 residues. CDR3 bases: TGCAGTGCTGGTCCGGGACAGTCTAATGAAAAACTGTTTTTT. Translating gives CSAGPGQSNEKLFF.

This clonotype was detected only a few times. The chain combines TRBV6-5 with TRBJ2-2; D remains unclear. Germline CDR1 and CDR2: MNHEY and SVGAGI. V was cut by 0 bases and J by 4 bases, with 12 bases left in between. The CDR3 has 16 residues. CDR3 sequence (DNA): TGTGCCAGCAGTTACTCCGCGAGTCCTATCACCGGGGAGCTGTTTTTT. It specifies CASSYSASPITGELFF.

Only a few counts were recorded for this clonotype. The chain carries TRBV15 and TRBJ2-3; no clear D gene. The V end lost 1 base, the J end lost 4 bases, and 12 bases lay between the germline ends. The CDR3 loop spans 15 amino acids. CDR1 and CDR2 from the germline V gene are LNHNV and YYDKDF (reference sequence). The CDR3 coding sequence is TGTGCCACCAGCAGAGTCGAACTTTCGGCAGATACGCAGTATTTT. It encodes CATSRVELSADTQYF.

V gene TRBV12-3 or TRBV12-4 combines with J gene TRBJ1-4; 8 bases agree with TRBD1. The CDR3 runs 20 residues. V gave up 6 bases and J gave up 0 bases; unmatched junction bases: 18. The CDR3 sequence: CASSAGGGPTGGSTNEKLFF. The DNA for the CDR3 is TGTGCCAGCAGCGCCGGGGGAGGACCCACAGGGGGGTCAACTAATGAAAAACTGTTTTTT.

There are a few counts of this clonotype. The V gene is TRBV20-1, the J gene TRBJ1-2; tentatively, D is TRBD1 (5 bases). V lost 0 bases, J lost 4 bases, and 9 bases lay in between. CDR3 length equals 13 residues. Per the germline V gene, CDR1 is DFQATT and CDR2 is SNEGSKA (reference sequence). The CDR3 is CSARDRVSYGYTF. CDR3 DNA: TGCAGTGCTAGAGACAGGGTTTCCTATGGCTACACCTTC.

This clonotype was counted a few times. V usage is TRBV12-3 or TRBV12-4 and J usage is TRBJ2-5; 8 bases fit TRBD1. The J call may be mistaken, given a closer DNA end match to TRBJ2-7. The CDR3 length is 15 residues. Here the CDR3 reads CASSFGGQGFVEQYF. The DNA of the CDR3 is TGTGCCAGCAGTTTTGGCGGACAGGGTTTTGTCGAGCAGTACTTC.

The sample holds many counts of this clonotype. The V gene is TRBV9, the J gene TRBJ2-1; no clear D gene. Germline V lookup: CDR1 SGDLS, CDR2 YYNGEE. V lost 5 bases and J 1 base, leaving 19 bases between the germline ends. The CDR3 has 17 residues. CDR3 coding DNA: TGTGCCAGCAGTTCCAGGAGCCCGGGTTGGTCCTACAATGAGCAGTTCTTC. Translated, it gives CASSSRSPGWSYNEQFF.

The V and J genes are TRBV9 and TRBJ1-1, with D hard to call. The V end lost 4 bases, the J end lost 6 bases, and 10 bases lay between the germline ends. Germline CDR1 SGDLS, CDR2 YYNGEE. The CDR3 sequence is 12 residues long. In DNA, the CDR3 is TGTGCCAGCAGCCCGGGGTCAGCTGAAGCTTTCTTT. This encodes CASSPGSAEAFF.

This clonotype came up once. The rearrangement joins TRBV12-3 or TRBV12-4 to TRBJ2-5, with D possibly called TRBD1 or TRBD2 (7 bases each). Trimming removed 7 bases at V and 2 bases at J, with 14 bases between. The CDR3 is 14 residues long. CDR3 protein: CASNRQGGQETQYF. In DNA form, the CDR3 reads TGTGCCAGCAATCGACAGGGAGGGCAAGAGACCCAGTACTTC.

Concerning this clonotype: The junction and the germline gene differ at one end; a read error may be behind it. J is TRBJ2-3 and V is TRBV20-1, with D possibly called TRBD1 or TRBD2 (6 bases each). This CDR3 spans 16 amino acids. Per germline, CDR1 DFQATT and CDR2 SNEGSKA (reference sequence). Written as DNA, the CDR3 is TGCAATGCTAGGGCCCGAGGGGGGACCGTGACAGATACGCAGTATTTT. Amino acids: CNARARGGTVTDTQYF.